These 11 T cell receptor beta chains share one sample of origin, sequenced in a study of a mutant IDH1 vaccine in newly diagnosed glioma. Sequencing used immunoSEQ multiplex PCR; TCRdb keeps in-frame clones, though not all of them. The table lists about 34,000 clones, about four fifths of them singletons. Time point defined: baseline, week 1 (first vaccination visit). Treatment indicated: pre-vaccination baseline after standard-of-care therapy. The sample consisted of peripheral blood mononuclear cells (PBMCs), taken from a glioma patient treated with radiotherapy, temozolomide or both. These receptors all stem from a man aged 50-60 years with glioma. Some clones in this sample may be carry-over from other donors' samples.

This clone was seen only once. The chain joins TRBV5-4 to TRBJ1-2; 11 bases are a match to TRBD1. Per germline, CDR1 SGHNT and CDR2 YYREEE (reference sequence). V was clipped by 3 bases and J by 4 bases; unmatched bases: 5. There are 15 residues in the CDR3. CDR3 sequence: CASSSGTGGVYGYTF. Written as DNA, the CDR3 is TGTGCCAGCAGCTCCGGGACAGGGGGTGTCTATGGCTACACCTTC.

The chain carries TRBV7-3 and TRBJ2-5, with TRBD1 identical over 10 bases. From germline, CDR1 is SGHTA and CDR2 FQGTGA. J lost 5 bases, V lost 4 bases, and 1 base had no gene match. The length of the CDR3 is 13 residues. CDR3 amino acids: CASSWTGGETQYF. The CDR3 coding sequence is TGTGCCAGCAGCTGGACAGGGGGGGAGACCCAGTACTTC.

The chain has TRBV5-1 and TRBJ1-2; D might be TRBD1 (5 bases). The CDR3 runs 17 residues. The germline V gene encodes CDR1 SGHRS and CDR2 YFSETQ. Trimming stripped 2 bases from V and 2 bases from J, with 19 bases between. CDR3 residues: CASSLTGPTRSNYGYTF. CDR3 bases: TGCGCCAGCAGCTTAACAGGACCGACCCGCTCCAACTATGGCTACACCTTC.

This clone turned up a few times. The V gene is TRBV30, the J gene TRBJ1-5, with D unresolved. Germline V gives CDR1 GTSNPN, CDR2 SVGIG (reference sequence). The CDR3 runs 17 residues. Trimming pared 3 bases from V and 3 bases from J, leaving 21 bases between. The CDR3, as DNA: TGTGCCTGGAGAGCCAAGTTGAGGGAGAAGAACAATCAGCCCCAGCATTTT. It codes for CAWRAKLREKNNQPQHF.

This clone was found a few times. J is TRBJ1-6 and V is TRBV5-4; tentatively, D is TRBD1 (5 bases). The CDR3 has 14 amino acids. The V gene lost 5 bases and the J gene lost 6 bases, with 12 bases spanning the gap. From germline, CDR1 is SGHNT and CDR2 YYREEE (reference sequence). CDR3 region: CASRPGLVNSPLHF. For the CDR3, the DNA is TGTGCCAGCAGGCCGGGACTAGTTAATTCACCCCTCCACTTT.

The count of this clone is one. This rearrangement joins TRBV19 to TRBJ2-2, with D hard to call. CDR1 LNHDA and CDR2 SQIVND come from the germline V gene (reference sequence). V lost 5 bases and J lost 6, with 10 bases in between. The CDR3 totals 13 residues. The CDR3 bases are TGTGCCAGTAGTCCACTTCCCTCCGGGGAGCTGTTTTTT. Protein product: CASSPLPSGELFF.

The table lists this clone with a few counts. J is TRBJ1-1 and V is TRBV4-1; D may be TRBD1 (6 bases). The CDR3 contains 18 residues. Germline V gives CDR1 MGHRA, CDR2 YSYEKL. V was cut by 4 bases and J by 5 bases, with 26 bases left in between. In DNA form, the CDR3 reads TGCGCCAGCAGCCCCAAATCAGGGGCCCGCACCGGTAGGACTGAAGCTTTCTTT. Protein sequence: CASSPKSGARTGRTEAFF.

This clone appeared once. The chain carries TRBV7-2 and TRBJ2-1; 11 positions agree with TRBD2. Germline V gene data show CDR1 as SGHTA and CDR2 as FQGNSA. This CDR3 spans 15 amino acids. The ends lost 4 bases at V and 5 bases at J; junction bases unmatched: 4. CDR3 DNA sequence: TGTGCCAGCAGCTGGGGGACTAGCGGACACAATGAGCAGTTCTTC. This translates into CASSWGTSGHNEQFF.

The V and J genes are TRBV6-6 and TRBJ2-7; D is possibly TRBD1 (6 bases). The CDR3 runs to 12 residues. The V and J ends lost 6 bases and 7 bases respectively, with 13 bases between them. Germline CDR1 reads MNHNY; CDR2 reads SVGAGI (reference sequence). The CDR3 spells CASSRGWEEQYF. The CDR3 region has the DNA TGTGCCAGCAGCAGGGGCTGGGAGGAGCAGTACTTC.

For the CDR3, the DNA is TGTGCCAGCAGCTTAGATGGGGTGAGCACTGAAGCTTTCTTT. Its protein product is CASSLDGVSTEAFF. This rearrangement joins TRBV11-2 to TRBJ1-1; D is undetermined. This CDR3 has 14 residues. Trimming left V 0 bases short and J 4 bases short, with 9 bases between. Germline values: CDR1 SGHAT, CDR2 FQNNGV.

The rearrangement links TRBV27 to TRBJ2-7, with 7 bases fitting TRBD1. The ends lost 1 base at V and 6 bases at J; junction bases unmatched: 9. CDR3 length: 15 residues. CDR1 MNHEY and CDR2 SMNVEV come from the germline V gene (reference sequence). In DNA, the CDR3 is TGTGCCAGCAGTTTATTCACCACAGGGGTCGGCGAGCAGTACTTC. Translated, it gives CASSLFTTGVGEQYF.